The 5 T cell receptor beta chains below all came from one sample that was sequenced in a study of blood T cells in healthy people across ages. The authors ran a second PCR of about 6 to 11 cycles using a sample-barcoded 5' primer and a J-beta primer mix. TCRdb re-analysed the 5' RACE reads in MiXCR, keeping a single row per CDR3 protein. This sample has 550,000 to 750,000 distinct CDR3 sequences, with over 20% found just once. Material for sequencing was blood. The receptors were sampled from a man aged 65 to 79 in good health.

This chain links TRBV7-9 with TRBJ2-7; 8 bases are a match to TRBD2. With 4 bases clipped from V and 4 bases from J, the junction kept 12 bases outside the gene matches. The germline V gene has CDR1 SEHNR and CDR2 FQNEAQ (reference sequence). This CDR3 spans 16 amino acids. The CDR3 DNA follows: TGTGCCAGCAGCTCACTAAGCGGGAGAGACATATACGAGCAGTACTTC. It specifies CASSSLSGRDIYEQYF.

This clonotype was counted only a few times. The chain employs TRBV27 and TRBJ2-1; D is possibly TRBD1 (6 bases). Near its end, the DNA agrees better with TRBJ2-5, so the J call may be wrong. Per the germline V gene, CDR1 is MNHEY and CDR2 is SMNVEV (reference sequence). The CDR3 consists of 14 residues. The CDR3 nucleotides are TGTGCCAGCACCAAAGGGACACCCGGGGAGACCCAGTACTTC. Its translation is CASTKGTPGETQYF.

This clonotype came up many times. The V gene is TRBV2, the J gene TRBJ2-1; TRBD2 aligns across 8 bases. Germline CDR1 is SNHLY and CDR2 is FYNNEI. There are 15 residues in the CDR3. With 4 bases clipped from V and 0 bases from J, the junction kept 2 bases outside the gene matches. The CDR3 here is CASSVLAGSYNEQFF. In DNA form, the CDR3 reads TGTGCCAGCAGTGTGCTAGCGGGCTCCTACAATGAGCAGTTCTTC.

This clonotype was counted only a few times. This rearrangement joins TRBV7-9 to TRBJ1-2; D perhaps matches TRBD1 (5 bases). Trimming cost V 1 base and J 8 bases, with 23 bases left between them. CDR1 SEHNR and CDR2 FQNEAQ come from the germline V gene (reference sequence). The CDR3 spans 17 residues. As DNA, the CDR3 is TGTGCCAGCAGCTTAGGTCTCACGGGACCGCGGCTCAGCGGCTACACCTTC. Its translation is CASSLGLTGPRLSGYTF.

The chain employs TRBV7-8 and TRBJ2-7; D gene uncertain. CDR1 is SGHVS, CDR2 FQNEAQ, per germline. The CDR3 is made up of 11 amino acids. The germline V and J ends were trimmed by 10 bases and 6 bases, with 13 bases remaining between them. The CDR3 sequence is CATTSGVEQYF. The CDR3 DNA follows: TGTGCCACCACGTCCGGCGTCGAGCAGTACTTC.